A selection of T cell receptor beta chains follows, all from one sample in a study of Graves' ophthalmopathy and Graves' hyperthyroidism. One entry per CDR3 protein results from TCRdb running MiXCR on the multiplex PCR reads. The sample has roughly 1.1 million distinct CDR3 sequences; about 40% are singletons. The specimen sequenced was peripheral blood or thyroid tissue (not recorded which). The receptor source for this set is an adult man with Graves' hyperthyroidism. Each CDR3 is given with its conserved first and last residue. Fields, in order: D gene, V gene, clone size, J gene, CDR3 protein, CDR3 DNA. A D gene is named only where the DNA matches it firmly. Clone size is stated in some rows and not others, as once, few, many or a class when expanded.

.	TRBV6-1	few	TRBJ1-3	CASSHLGGRSGNTIYF	TGTGCCAGCAGTCACCTTGGGGGCCGCTCTGGAAACACCATATATTTT
.	TRBV11-2	many	TRBJ2-7	CASSPIVGKGYEQYF	TGTGCCAGCAGCCCGATAGTGGGGAAAGGGTACGAGCAGTACTTC
.	TRBV2	.	TRBJ1-6	CASSGTSGKANSPLHF	TGTGCCAGCAGCGGGACCTCCGGGAAGGCTAACTCACCCCTCCACTTT
TRBD1	TRBV12-3/TRBV12-4	.	TRBJ2-5	CASSTGGQGWWETQYF	TGTGCCAGCAGCACCGGGGGACAGGGATGGTGGGAGACCCAGTACTTC
.	TRBV10-2	few	TRBJ2-5	CASSESWSAETQYF	TGCGCCAGCAGTGAGTCGTGGAGTGCGGAGACCCAGTACTTC
.	TRBV9	.	TRBJ2-7	CASSVVTRTAYSYEQYF	TGTGCCAGCAGCGTAGTCACCAGGACAGCCTACTCCTACGAGCAGTACTTC
.	TRBV15	once	TRBJ1-2	CATSRVRAADGYTF	TGTGCCACCAGCAGAGTTAGGGCTGCGGATGGCTACACCTTC
.	TRBV2	many	TRBJ1-6	CASSEIQGHSPLHF	TGTGCCAGCAGTGAAATACAGGGCCACTCACCCCTCCACTTT
TRBD1	TRBV30	few	TRBJ2-7	CAWGQGLSDLYF	TGTGCCTGGGGACAGGGTTTAAGCGACCTCTACTTC
TRBD1	TRBV5-1	.	TRBJ2-7	CASSRLSGQVTF	TGCGCCAGCAGCCGTTTGTCGGGACAGGTCACTTTC
TRBD1	TRBV5-1	many	TRBJ1-1	CASSTGTATEAFF	TGCGCCAGCAGCACCGGGACAGCCACTGAAGCTTTCTTT
TRBD2	TRBV27	.	TRBJ2-7	CASSPLPRTSGRWEQYF	TGTGCCAGCAGTCCCCTGCCTAGGACTAGCGGGAGATGGGAGCAGTACTTC
.	TRBV7-8	many	TRBJ2-7	CASSYWAGTDYEQYF	TGTGCCAGCAGCTACTGGGCGGGGACGGACTACGAGCAGTACTTC
TRBD1	TRBV29-1	.	TRBJ2-5	CSVEPRDRQETQYF	TGCAGCGTTGAACCCAGGGACAGACAAGAGACCCAGTACTTC
.	TRBV20-1	many	TRBJ1-2	CSARDRQNYGYTF	TGCAGTGCTAGAGACAGACAGAACTATGGCTACACCTTC
.	TRBV24-1	.	TRBJ1-2	CATSASPTGPGKIYGYTF	TGTGCCACCAGTGCTAGCCCGACAGGACCCGGGAAGATCTATGGCTACACCTTC